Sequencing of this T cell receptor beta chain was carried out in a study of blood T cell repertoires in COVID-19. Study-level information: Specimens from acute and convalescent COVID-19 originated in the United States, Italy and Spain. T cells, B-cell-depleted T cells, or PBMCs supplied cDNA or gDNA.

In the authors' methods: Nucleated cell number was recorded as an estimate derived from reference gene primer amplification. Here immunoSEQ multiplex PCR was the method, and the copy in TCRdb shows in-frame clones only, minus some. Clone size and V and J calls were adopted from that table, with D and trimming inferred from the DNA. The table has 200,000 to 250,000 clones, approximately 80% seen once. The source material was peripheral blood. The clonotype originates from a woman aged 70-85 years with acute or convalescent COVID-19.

This chain's CDR3 is CASSPRGGPQHF. Here the CDR3 DNA reads TGTGCCAGCTCACCACGGGGCGGGCCCCAGCATTTT. The rearrangement uses TRBV18 and TRBJ1-5, with D possibly matching TRBD1 (5 bases). CDR3 size: 12 residues. Germline V gives CDR1 KGHSH, CDR2 LQKENI. V was shortened by 1 base and J by 9 bases, with 7 bases between the two germline ends.